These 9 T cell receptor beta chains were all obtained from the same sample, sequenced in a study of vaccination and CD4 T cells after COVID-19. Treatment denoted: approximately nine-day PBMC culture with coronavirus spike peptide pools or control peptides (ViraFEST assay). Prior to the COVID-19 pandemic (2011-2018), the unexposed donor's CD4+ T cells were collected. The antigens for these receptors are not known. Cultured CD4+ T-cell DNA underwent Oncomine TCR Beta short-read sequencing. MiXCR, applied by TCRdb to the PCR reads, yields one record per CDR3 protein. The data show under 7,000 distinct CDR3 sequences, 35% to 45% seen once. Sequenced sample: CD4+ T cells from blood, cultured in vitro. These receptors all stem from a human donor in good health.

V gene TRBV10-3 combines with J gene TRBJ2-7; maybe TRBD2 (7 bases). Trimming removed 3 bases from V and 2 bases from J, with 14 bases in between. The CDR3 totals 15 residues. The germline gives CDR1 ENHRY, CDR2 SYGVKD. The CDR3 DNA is TGTGCCATCAGTGACTCGGGGGGCCGAACCTACGAGCAGTACTTC. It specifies CAISDSGGRTYEQYF.

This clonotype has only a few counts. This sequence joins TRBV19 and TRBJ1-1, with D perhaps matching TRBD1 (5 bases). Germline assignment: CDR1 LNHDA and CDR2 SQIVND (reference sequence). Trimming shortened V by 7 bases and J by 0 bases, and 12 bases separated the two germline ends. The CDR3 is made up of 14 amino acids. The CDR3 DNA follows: TGTGCCAGTATCACCGGGACGGTGAACACTGAAGCTTTCTTT. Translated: CASITGTVNTEAFF.

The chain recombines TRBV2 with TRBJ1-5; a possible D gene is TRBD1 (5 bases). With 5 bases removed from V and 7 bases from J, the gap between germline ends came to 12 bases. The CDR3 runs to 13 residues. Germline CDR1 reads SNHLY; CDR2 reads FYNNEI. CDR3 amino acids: CASSSGGRQPQHF. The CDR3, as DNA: TGTGCCAGCAGTAGCGGGGGGAGGCAGCCCCAGCATTTT.

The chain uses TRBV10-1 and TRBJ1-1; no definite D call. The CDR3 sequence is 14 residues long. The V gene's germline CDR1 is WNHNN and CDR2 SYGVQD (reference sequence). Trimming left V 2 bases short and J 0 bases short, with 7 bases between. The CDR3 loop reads CASSEGPVNTEAFF. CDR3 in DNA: TGCGCCAGCAGTGAGGGGCCGGTGAACACTGAAGCTTTCTTT.

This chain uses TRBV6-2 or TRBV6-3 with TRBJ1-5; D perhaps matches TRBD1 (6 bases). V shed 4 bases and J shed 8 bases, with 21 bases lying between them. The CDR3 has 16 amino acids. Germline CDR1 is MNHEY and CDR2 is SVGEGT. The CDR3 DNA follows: TGTGCCAGCAGTTGGGACACAGGGTCTAGGTGGGAGCCCCAGCATTTT. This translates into CASSWDTGSRWEPQHF.

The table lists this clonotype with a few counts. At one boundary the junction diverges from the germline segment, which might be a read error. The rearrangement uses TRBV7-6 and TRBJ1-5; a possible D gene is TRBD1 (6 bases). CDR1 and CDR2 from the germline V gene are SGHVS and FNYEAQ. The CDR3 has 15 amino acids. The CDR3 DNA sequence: TGTGCTAGCATATCTTGGGGGGGGCGCTTTCAGCCCCAGCATTTT. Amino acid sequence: CASISWGGRFQPQHF.

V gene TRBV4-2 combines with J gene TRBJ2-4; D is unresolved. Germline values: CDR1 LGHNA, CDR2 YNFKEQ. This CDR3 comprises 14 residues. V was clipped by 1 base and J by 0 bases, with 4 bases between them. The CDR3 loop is CASSQGLAKNIQYF. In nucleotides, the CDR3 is TGTGCCAGCAGCCAAGGACTAGCCAAAAACATTCAGTACTTC.

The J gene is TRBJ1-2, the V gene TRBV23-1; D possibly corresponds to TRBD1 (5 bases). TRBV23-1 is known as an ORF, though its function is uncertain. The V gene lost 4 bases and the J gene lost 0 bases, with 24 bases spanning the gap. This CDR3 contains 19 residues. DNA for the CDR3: TGCGCCAGCAGTCGGTGGGCTCAAAGGGGCAGGGAGGCTAACTATGGCTACACCTTC. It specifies CASSRWAQRGREANYGYTF.

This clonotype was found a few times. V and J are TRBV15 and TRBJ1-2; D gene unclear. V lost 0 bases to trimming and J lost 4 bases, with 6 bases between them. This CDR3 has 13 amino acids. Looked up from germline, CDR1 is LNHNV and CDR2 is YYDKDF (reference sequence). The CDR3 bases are TGTGCCACCAGCAGAGACCGGAGCTATGGCTACACCTTC. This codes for CATSRDRSYGYTF. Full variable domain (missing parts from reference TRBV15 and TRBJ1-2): DAMVIQNPRYQVTQFGKPVTLSCSQTLNHNVMYWYQQKSSQAPKLLFHYYDKDFNNEADTPDNFQSRRPNTSFCFLDIRSPGLGDTAMYLCATSRDRSYGYTFGSGTRLTVV.